These T cell receptor beta chains were read from a single sample in a study of shared clonotypes between healthy human individuals. Clones were read by immunoSEQ multiplex PCR, and TCRdb kept only the in-frame ones, dropping some. This table holds 2 million to 3 million clones, approximately 94% found once. Material for sequencing was naive CD4+ T cells from PBMCs. The source of these receptors is a man aged 18 to 30 in good health. Some clones in this sample may be carry-over from other donors' samples. CDR3s include the opening cysteine and the closing phenylalanine or tryptophan. The order of the fields is D gene, J gene, V gene, clone size, CDR3 protein, CDR3 DNA. The D gene is left open where the match is weak. Clone size is not always given. Where it is, it says once, few, many or a class for expanded clones.

d_call: -
j_call: TRBJ2-5
v_call: TRBV7-2
clone_size: -
cdr3_aa: CASSFLPWTEETQYF
cdr3_nt: TGTGCCAGCAGCTTTCTCCCCTGGACAGAAGAGACCCAGTACTTC

d_call: TRBD2
j_call: TRBJ2-3
v_call: TRBV25-1
clone_size: -
cdr3_aa: CATRTSGTDTQYF
cdr3_nt: TGTGCCACAAGGACTAGCGGCACAGATACGCAGTATTTT

d_call: TRBD1
j_call: TRBJ1-2
v_call: TRBV5-1
clone_size: -
cdr3_aa: CASRRGQGQGIGYTF
cdr3_nt: TGCGCCAGCAGACGAGGACAGGGCCAAGGAATAGGCTACACCTTC

d_call: -
j_call: TRBJ1-1
v_call: TRBV6-6
clone_size: -
cdr3_aa: CASSYSMGVGAFF
cdr3_nt: TGTGCCAGCAGTTACTCGATGGGGGTTGGCGCTTTCTTT

d_call: TRBD2
j_call: TRBJ2-6
v_call: TRBV10-2
clone_size: -
cdr3_aa: CASFRKGLAGEVGANVLTF
cdr3_nt: TGCGCCAGCTTTAGAAAGGGACTAGCGGGAGAGGTTGGGGCCAACGTCCTGACTTTC

d_call: TRBD2
j_call: TRBJ2-3
v_call: TRBV5-1
clone_size: -
cdr3_aa: CASSTGLAVTDTQYF
cdr3_nt: TGCGCCAGCAGCACCGGACTAGCCGTCACAGATACGCAGTATTTT

d_call: -
j_call: TRBJ2-1
v_call: TRBV7-9
clone_size: -
cdr3_aa: CASSLDLPGLPEQFF
cdr3_nt: TGTGCCAGCAGCTTAGATCTCCCCGGTTTACCGGAGCAGTTCTTC

d_call: TRBD1
j_call: TRBJ2-5
v_call: TRBV7-2
clone_size: few
cdr3_aa: CASSFDRVQETQYF
cdr3_nt: TGTGCCAGCAGCTTCGACAGGGTCCAAGAGACCCAGTACTTC

d_call: -
j_call: TRBJ2-3
v_call: TRBV5-1
clone_size: -
cdr3_aa: CASSRESGTDTQYF
cdr3_nt: TGCGCCAGCAGCCGGGAGTCTGGCACAGATACGCAGTATTTT

d_call: TRBD1
j_call: TRBJ2-7
v_call: TRBV28
clone_size: -
cdr3_aa: CASSLFKGQSSYEQYF
cdr3_nt: TGTGCCAGCAGTTTATTTAAGGGACAGAGCTCCTACGAGCAGTACTTC

d_call: -
j_call: TRBJ1-2
v_call: TRBV5-1
clone_size: -
cdr3_aa: CASSLQGGTDYGYTF
cdr3_nt: TGCGCCAGCAGCCTCCAAGGAGGAACGGATTATGGCTACACCTTC

d_call: -
j_call: TRBJ2-5
v_call: TRBV6-1
clone_size: -
cdr3_aa: CASSAYGETQYF
cdr3_nt: TGTGCCAGCAGTGCCTACGGGGAGACCCAGTACTTC

d_call: TRBD1
j_call: TRBJ1-2
v_call: TRBV7-2
clone_size: once
cdr3_aa: CASSLMTGLSYGYTF
cdr3_nt: TGTGCCAGCAGCTTAATGACAGGGTTGAGCTATGGCTACACCTTC

d_call: -
j_call: TRBJ2-1
v_call: TRBV5-4
clone_size: -
cdr3_aa: CASSYASGNNEQFF
cdr3_nt: TGTGCCAGCAGCTATGCAAGCGGAAACAATGAGCAGTTCTTC

d_call: TRBD1
j_call: TRBJ1-1
v_call: TRBV5-1
clone_size: -
cdr3_aa: CASSLATPTGLNTEAFF
cdr3_nt: TGCGCCAGCAGCTTGGCTACCCCGACAGGGCTGAACACTGAAGCTTTCTTT